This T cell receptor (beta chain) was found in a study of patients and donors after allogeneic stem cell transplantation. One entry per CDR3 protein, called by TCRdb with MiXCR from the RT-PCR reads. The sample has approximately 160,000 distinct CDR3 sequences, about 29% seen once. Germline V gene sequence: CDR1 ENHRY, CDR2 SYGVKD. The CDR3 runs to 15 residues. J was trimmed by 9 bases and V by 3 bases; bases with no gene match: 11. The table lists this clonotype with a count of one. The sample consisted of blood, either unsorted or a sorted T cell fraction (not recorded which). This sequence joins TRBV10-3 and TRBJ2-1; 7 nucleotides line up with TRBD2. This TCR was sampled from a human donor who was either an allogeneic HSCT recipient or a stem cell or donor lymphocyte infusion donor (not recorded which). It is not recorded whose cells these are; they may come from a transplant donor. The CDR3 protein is CAISDITGLGGEQFF. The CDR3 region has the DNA TGTGCCATCAGTGATATAACCGGACTAGGAGGTGAGCAGTTCTTC.